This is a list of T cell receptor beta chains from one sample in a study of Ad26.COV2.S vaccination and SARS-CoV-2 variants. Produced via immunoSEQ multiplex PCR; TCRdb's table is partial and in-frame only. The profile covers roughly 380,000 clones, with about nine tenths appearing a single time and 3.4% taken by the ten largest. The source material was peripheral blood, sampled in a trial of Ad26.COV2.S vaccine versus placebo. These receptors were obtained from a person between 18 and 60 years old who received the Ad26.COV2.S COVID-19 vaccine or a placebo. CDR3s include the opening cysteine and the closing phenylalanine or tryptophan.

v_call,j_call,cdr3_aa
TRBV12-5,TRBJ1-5,CASAWTGSNQPQHF
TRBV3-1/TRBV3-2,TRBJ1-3,CASSPRVAGNTIYF
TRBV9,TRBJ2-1,CASSVDSRYNEQFF
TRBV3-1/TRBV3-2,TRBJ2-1,CASSRLAGAEQFF
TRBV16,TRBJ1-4,CASSAEQGPSRPTNEKLFF
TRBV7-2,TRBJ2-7,CASSPDGNSYEQYF
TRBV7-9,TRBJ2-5,CASSSNGSFQETQYF
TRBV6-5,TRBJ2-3,CASSSRGGTTDTQYF
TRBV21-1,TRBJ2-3,CASSKPYSLRRYF
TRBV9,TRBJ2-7,CASSGGPNSYEQYF
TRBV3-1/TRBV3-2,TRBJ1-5,CASSPGLANQPQHF
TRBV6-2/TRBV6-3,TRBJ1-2,CASSSGRAYGYTF
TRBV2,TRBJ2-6,CASRGAGANVLTF
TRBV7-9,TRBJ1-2,CASSFGSGYGYTF
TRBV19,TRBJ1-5,CASSTGLSNQPQHF
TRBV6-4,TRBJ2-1,CASSQTTSGIGDEQFF
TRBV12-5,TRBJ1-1,CASGPPKENTEAFF
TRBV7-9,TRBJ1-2,CASSTTGTGNYGYTF
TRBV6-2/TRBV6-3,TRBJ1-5,CASSLGTGTNQPQHF
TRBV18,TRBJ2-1,CASSPATSGGPYNEQFF
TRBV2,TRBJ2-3,CASRGTTTSSTDTQYF
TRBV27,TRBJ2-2,CASSLGGRALTGELFF
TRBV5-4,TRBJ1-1,CASSLAGVGAFF
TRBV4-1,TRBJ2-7,CASSQEGSYSYEQYF
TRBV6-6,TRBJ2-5,CATSDPSGQGTETQYF
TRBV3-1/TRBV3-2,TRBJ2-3,CASSQDFRLRDGSDTQYF